This T cell receptor beta chain comes out of a study of blood T cell repertoires in COVID-19. Study as a whole: Some COVID-19 samples were acute and others convalescent; all came from the United States, Italy and Spain.

Data came from immunoSEQ multiplex PCR; TCRdb stores just in-frame clones and leaves some out. The top ten clones hold 16% of a sample with 100,000 to 120,000 clones, approximately 79% of them seen once. Germline CDR1 and CDR2: SNHLY and FYNNEI. The CDR3 spans 15 residues. The germline V and J ends were trimmed by 8 bases and 5 bases, with 18 bases remaining between them. This chain joins TRBV2 and TRBJ1-4, with D possibly being TRBD1 (6 bases). Sequencing used peripheral blood. This clonotype was sampled from an elderly woman with active or convalescent COVID-19. CDR3 sequence reads: CASGLNREGNEKLFF. The CDR3 DNA reads as TGTGCCAGCGGATTGAACAGGGAAGGGAATGAAAAACTGTTTTTT.